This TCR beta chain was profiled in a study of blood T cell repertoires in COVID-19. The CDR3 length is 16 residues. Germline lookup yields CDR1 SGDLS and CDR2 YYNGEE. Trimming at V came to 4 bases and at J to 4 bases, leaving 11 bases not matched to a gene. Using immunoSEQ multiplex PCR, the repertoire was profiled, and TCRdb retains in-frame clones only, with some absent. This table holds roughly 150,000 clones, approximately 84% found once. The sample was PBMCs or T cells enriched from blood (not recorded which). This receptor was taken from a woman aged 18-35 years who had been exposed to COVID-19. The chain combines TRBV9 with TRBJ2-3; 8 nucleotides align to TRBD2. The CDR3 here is CASSPRGGLNSDTQYF. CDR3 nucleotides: TGTGCCAGCAGCCCCCGGGGGGGGCTTAACTCAGATACGCAGTATTTT.